This T cell receptor beta chain is from a study of cytomegalovirus exposure and HLA in healthy donors. Regarding the study as a whole: Upon later analysis, TCR association rates were observed to vary by HLA locus, being highest for DRB1 and lowest for HLA-C. Most TCRs appeared rarely, but some public TCRs recurred in many donors. TRBV6-2, TRBV6-3 and some other V segments were unresolvable in 87-base-pair reads.

The germline V gene has CDR1 MDHEN and CDR2 SYDVKM. The CDR3 sequence is 14 residues long. Trimming took 10 bases from V and 4 from J; bases not matched to a gene: 9. 60 Vbeta and 13 Jbeta primers were used in PCR. Profiled with immunoSEQ multiplex PCR; TCRdb holds only in-frame clones, not every one. The sample contains around 150,000 clones, approximately 80% of which appear only once. This clone has only a few counts. Its antigen is undetermined. The chain carries TRBV28 and TRBJ2-1; 8 bases line up with TRBD2. The specimen sequenced was PBMCs. This TCR derives from a man between 18 and 35 years old in good health and CMV-seronegative. CDR3 sequence (DNA): TGTGCCACCATTCTTACTAGCGGATACAATGAGCAGTTCTTC. This encodes CATILTSGYNEQFF.